These 10 T cell receptor beta chains were sequenced from one sample in a study of molecular identifiers for immune sequencing clone quantification. MiXCR, applied by TCRdb to the PCR reads, yields one record per CDR3 protein. This table has roughly 90,000 distinct CDR3 sequences, 19% appearing once. The sequencing input was naive CD8+ T cells from blood, with Jurkat cell RNA spiked in. Subset of the sample: FACS-sorted CD8+CD4-CCR7+CD45RA+ naive T cells. These receptors originate from a human donor in good health. Some libraries in this study had Jurkat cell RNA spiked in.

This clonotype was seen at least ten times. This chain links TRBV4-1 with TRBJ2-7; the D gene is possibly TRBD2 (5 bases). The V gene's germline CDR1 is MGHRA and CDR2 YSYEKL. V was trimmed by 6 bases and J by 7 bases, leaving 19 bases between them. The CDR3 totals 14 residues. This chain's CDR3 is CASSLDRGTREQYF. The DNA for the CDR3 is TGCGCCAGCAGTCTGGACCGGGGTACTCGGGAGCAGTACTTC.

This clonotype was observed many times. The gene calls are TRBV27 and TRBJ2-7; 7 bases align to TRBD1. This CDR3 region has 14 residues. With 4 bases clipped from V and 5 bases from J, the junction kept 8 bases outside the gene matches. Looked up from germline, CDR1 is MNHEY and CDR2 is SMNVEV (reference sequence). This CDR3 is CASSYNRGLDEQYF. CDR3 DNA: TGTGCCAGCAGTTATAACAGGGGCCTGGACGAGCAGTACTTC.

This clonotype was counted many times. The chain carries TRBV4-1 and TRBJ1-1; D call uncertain. Trimming removed 0 bases from V and 4 bases from J, with 15 bases in between. Per the germline V gene, CDR1 is MGHRA and CDR2 is YSYEKL. CDR3 size: 16 residues. The CDR3 nucleotides are TGCGCCAGCAGCCAAGATATCCGGGATTGGGCCACTGAAGCTTTCTTT. Translating it yields CASSQDIRDWATEAFF.

The table lists this clonotype with many counts. The chain uses TRBV19 and TRBJ2-1; D gene ambiguous. Per germline, CDR1 LNHDA and CDR2 SQIVND (reference sequence). The CDR3 spans 14 residues. Trimming took 6 bases from V and 7 from J, leaving 16 bases between them. As DNA, the CDR3 is TGTGCCAGTAGCACCTCCGGCCCTCTTAATGAGCAGTTCTTC. This encodes CASSTSGPLNEQFF.

This clonotype was seen more than once but under ten times. The V and J genes are TRBV5-1 and TRBJ2-2; the D call may be TRBD1 or TRBD2 (5 bases each). V dropped 4 bases and J dropped 3 bases, with 13 bases sitting between them. The CDR3 has 15 amino acids. Germline CDR1 SGHRS, CDR2 YFSETQ. The CDR3 loop reads CASSLGTADTGELFF. As DNA, the CDR3 is TGCGCCAGCAGCCTAGGGACGGCCGACACCGGGGAGCTGTTTTTT.

A word on this clonotype: The conserved phenylalanine or tryptophan normally closing the CDR3 is absent here, so this likely arose from a read error. The chain uses TRBV12-3 or TRBV12-4 and TRBJ2-3; D gene unclear. Trimming pared 3 bases from V and 6 bases from J, leaving 4 bases between. The length of the CDR3 is 11 residues. The CDR3 DNA reads TGTGCCAGCAGTTTCGGTGATACGCAGTATATT. Encoded protein: CASSFGDTQYI.

The table lists this clonotype with many counts. The rearrangement links TRBV5-1 to TRBJ2-3, with 10 bases matching TRBD2. CDR1 SGHRS and CDR2 YFSETQ come from the germline V gene. The CDR3 is made up of 15 amino acids. J gave up 2 bases and V 2 bases, and 2 bases lay outside the gene matches. As DNA, the CDR3 is TGCGCCAGCAGCTTACTAGCGGGGAACACAGATACGCAGTATTTT. Translating it yields CASSLLAGNTDTQYF.

The table lists this clonotype with many counts. The genes are TRBV7-9 and TRBJ2-5; TRBD2 might be the D (6 bases). CDR1 is SEHNR, CDR2 FQNEAQ, per germline (reference sequence). Trimming stripped 7 bases from V and 4 bases from J, with 16 bases between. This CDR3 comprises 14 residues. The CDR3: CASNLQRAPETQYF. CDR3 nucleotide sequence: TGTGCCAGCAACCTACAGCGGGCTCCAGAGACCCAGTACTTC.

Ten or more counts support this clonotype. The chain is built from TRBV12-5 and TRBJ1-2, with 12 nucleotides matching TRBD1. CDR3 size: 18 residues. The V and J ends lost 2 bases and 6 bases, in that order; junction bases with no gene match: 13. From germline, CDR1 is LGHNT and CDR2 FRNRAP. CDR3 region: CASGLLPGTGGSADGYTF. The CDR3 region has the DNA TGTGCTAGTGGTTTGCTCCCCGGGACAGGGGGCTCGGCGGATGGCTACACCTTC.

This clonotype was seen ten or more times. V is TRBV28 and J is TRBJ2-1, with 8 bases that match TRBD2. The CDR3 consists of 17 residues. CDR1 and CDR2 from the germline V gene are MDHEN and SYDVKM. The ends lost 3 bases at V and 1 base at J; junction bases unmatched: 8. CDR3 coding DNA: TGTGCCAGCAGTTTCGGGAGCGGGAGAGTGTCCTACAATGAGCAGTTCTTC. Its protein is CASSFGSGRVSYNEQFF.